What follows are 21 T cell receptor beta chains derived from one specimen sequenced in a study of T cell changes during pregnancy in multiple sclerosis. Profiled with immunoSEQ multiplex PCR; TCRdb holds only in-frame clones, not every one. The sample shows more than 30,000 clones, about nine tenths of them seen only once. The sample here was CD8+ T cells from peripheral blood mononuclear cells, taken in the first trimester of pregnancy. These receptor sequences come from a female donor with multiple sclerosis, enrolled in a pregnancy study.

This rearrangement joins TRBV11-2 to TRBJ1-2; possibly TRBD1 for D (6 bases). The CDR3 has 17 amino acids. Deletions cut 1 base from V and 2 bases from J, with 17 bases between. Looked up from germline, CDR1 is SGHAT and CDR2 is FQNNGV. Here the CDR3 reads CASSLGYDYRDNYGYTF. The DNA for the CDR3 is TGTGCCAGCAGCTTAGGTTATGATTACAGGGACAACTATGGCTACACCTTC.

The chain is built from TRBV5-4 and TRBJ1-6; D unresolved. The germline V gene encodes CDR1 SGHNT and CDR2 YYREEE (reference sequence). The CDR3 sequence is 16 residues long. Trimming cost V 2 bases and J 5 bases, with 14 bases left between them. The CDR3 protein is CASSFVTPAHNSPLHF. For the CDR3, the DNA is TGTGCCAGCAGCTTTGTCACACCTGCCCATAATTCACCCCTCCACTTT.

The chain uses TRBV11-1 and TRBJ2-1; 9 nucleotides line up with TRBD2. The length of the CDR3 is 14 residues. Germline CDR1 is SGHAT and CDR2 is FQDESV (reference sequence). The junction had 4 bases not matched to a gene; V was cut back by 5 bases and J by 5 bases. As DNA, the CDR3 is TGTGCCAGCAGCAGACTAGCGGCCGACAATGAGCAGTTCTTC. Translating it yields CASSRLAADNEQFF.

The rearrangement links TRBV5-5 to TRBJ1-2; D unclear. V dropped 3 bases and J dropped 4 bases, with 10 bases sitting between them. Germline V gene data show CDR1 as SGHKS and CDR2 as YYEKEE (reference sequence). This CDR3 is 13 amino acids long. This CDR3 reads CASSSERGYGYTF. The DNA of the CDR3 is TGTGCCAGCAGCTCTGAACGGGGCTATGGCTACACCTTC.

The chain combines TRBV18 with TRBJ2-4; 10 bases fit TRBD1. The CDR3 has 11 residues. Looked up from germline, CDR1 is KGHSH and CDR2 is LQKENI. V was pared by 4 bases and J by 14 bases, with 2 bases of the junction left unmatched. The DNA for the CDR3 is TGTGCCAGCTCACTCGGGACAGGGGAGTACTTC. This codes for CASSLGTGEYF. Complete variable domain (other parts from reference TRBV18 and TRBJ2-4): NAGVMQNPRHLVRRRGQEARLRCSPMKGHSHVYWYRQLPEEGLKFMVYLQKENIIDESGMPKERFSAEFPKEGPSILRIQQVVRGDSAAYFCASSLGTGEYFGAGTRLSVL.

This chain uses TRBV4-2 with TRBJ2-7; 10 bases line up with TRBD2. This CDR3 is 16 amino acids long. The V gene's germline CDR1 is LGHNA and CDR2 YNFKEQ. Unmatched junction bases numbered 6, after V lost 0 bases and J lost 4 bases. The CDR3 DNA reads TGTGCCAGCAGCCAAGATTCGGCTAGCGGGGGATACGAGCAGTACTTC. Translated: CASSQDSASGGYEQYF.

The chain combines TRBV11-3 with TRBJ2-1; the match to TRBD1 covers 8 bases. Germline V CDR1 and CDR2: SGHNT, YENEEA. J gave up 5 bases and V 6 bases, and 12 bases lay outside the gene matches. CDR3 size: 16 residues. The CDR3 nucleotides are TGTGCCAGCAGGCATGGGCGTGGACAGGGTGACAATGAGCAGTTCTTC. Protein product: CASRHGRGQGDNEQFF.

The chain joins TRBV6-4 to TRBJ1-1; 11 bases map to TRBD1. V dropped 0 bases and J dropped 7; count of bases not matched to a gene: 10. This CDR3 is 17 amino acids long. From germline, CDR1 is MRHNA and CDR2 SNTAGT. The CDR3 spells CASSDSYGQGAVGEAFF. The CDR3 DNA reads TGTGCCAGCAGTGACTCATATGGACAGGGGGCGGTCGGTGAAGCTTTCTTT.

CDR3 bases: TGTGCCAGCAGCCCTGACCAGGGAAGCCGGACGCCCCAGCATTTT. It encodes CASSPDQGSRTPQHF. This chain uses TRBV7-9 with TRBJ1-5; possibly TRBD1 for D (5 bases). This CDR3 comprises 15 residues. Between the trimmed V and J ends, which lost 5 bases and 9 bases, there was a span of 20 bases. In germline, CDR1 is SEHNR, CDR2 FQNEAQ (reference sequence).

The chain combines TRBV9 with TRBJ2-7; D remains unclear. CDR3 length: 14 residues. CDR1 SGDLS and CDR2 YYNGEE come from the germline V gene. V lost 1 base and J lost 2, with 10 bases in between. CDR3 region: CASSVSDGAYEQYF. The CDR3 DNA follows: TGTGCCAGCAGCGTAAGTGACGGAGCCTACGAGCAGTACTTC.

The J gene is TRBJ1-1, the V gene TRBV4-1, with a weak D call TRBD1 (6 bases). The V gene's germline CDR1 is MGHRA and CDR2 YSYEKL. V was cut by 4 bases and J by 3 bases, with 15 bases left in between. CDR3 length: 15 residues. DNA for the CDR3: TGCGCCAGCAGCCTCTCACAGGGAAGTTACACTGAAGCTTTCTTT. It is translated as CASSLSQGSYTEAFF.

The rearrangement joins TRBV27 to TRBJ1-2; D gene unclear. Looked up from germline, CDR1 is MNHEY and CDR2 is SMNVEV (reference sequence). V was clipped by 3 bases and J by 5 bases, with 10 bases between them. CDR3 length: 13 amino acids. CDR3 bases: TGTGCCAGCAGTTTCAGTCAGACATATGGCTACACCTTC. Translation gives CASSFSQTYGYTF.

This clone has just a few counts. An end of the junction differs from the germline gene, which may be a read error. The chain has TRBV27 and TRBJ2-7; weak D call: TRBD1 (5 bases). CDR3 size: 11 residues. Germline CDR1 is MNHEY and CDR2 is SMNVEV (reference sequence). CDR3 coding DNA: TGTGCCGTCCGGGTAGGGGCGTTAGTTACGTTC. Protein: CAVRVGALVTF.

CDR3 loop: CASSPGQENYGYTF. The CDR3 DNA reads as TGTGCCAGCAGTCCGGGACAGGAAAACTATGGCTACACCTTC. The chain uses TRBV6-1 and TRBJ1-2; 8 bases line up with TRBD1. The V and J ends lost 5 bases and 2 bases, in that order; junction bases with no gene match: 4. There are 14 residues in the CDR3. Per germline, CDR1 MNHNS and CDR2 SASEGT.

This rearrangement joins TRBV7-9 to TRBJ2-5, with a tentative D call TRBD1 (6 bases). Germline V gene lookup returns CDR1 SEHNR and CDR2 FQNEAQ (reference sequence). This CDR3 has 15 residues. Trimming cost V 1 base and J 4 bases, with 13 bases left between them. CDR3 in DNA: TGTGCCAGCAGCTTAGTTGGCAGGGGTGGAGAGACCCAGTACTTC. The encoded protein is CASSLVGRGGETQYF.

This clone was recorded a few times. The chain is built from TRBV6-1 and TRBJ2-7; a weak D match, TRBD2 (6 bases). Trimming removed 2 bases from V and 9 bases from J, with 20 bases in between. This CDR3 has 15 amino acids. From germline, CDR1 is MNHNS and CDR2 SASEGT. The CDR3 DNA follows: TGTGCCAGCAGTGAATATCGCCTAGCGCCCACAGGGCAGTACTTC. Its protein is CASSEYRLAPTGQYF.

This sequence joins TRBV5-1 and TRBJ2-1, with TRBD2 identical over 13 bases. V shed 5 bases and J 3 bases; nucleotides not matched to a gene: 8. Germline CDR1 and CDR2: SGHRS and YFSETQ. CDR3 length: 17 residues. The DNA of the CDR3 is TGCGCCAGCAGTTACGGGACTAGCGGGACATACTACAATGAGCAGTTCTTC. Translating gives CASSYGTSGTYYNEQFF. The variable domain in full, with the rest retrieved from reference TRBV5-1 and TRBJ2-1, is KAGVTQTPRYLIKTRGQQVTLSCSPISGHRSVSWYQQTPGQGLQFLFEYFSETQRNKGNFPGRFSGRQFSNSRSEMNVSTLELGDSALYLCASSYGTSGTYYNEQFFGPGTRLTVL.

This chain joins TRBV7-7 and TRBJ2-1; possible D gene TRBD1, 6 bases. Germline V gene sequence: CDR1 SSHAT, CDR2 FNYEAQ (reference sequence). The CDR3 contains 13 residues. V lost 3 bases and J lost 4, with 7 bases in between. CDR3 sequence reads: CASSFGQYNEQFF. The DNA for the CDR3 is TGTGCCAGCAGCTTTGGACAGTACAATGAGCAGTTCTTC.

The chain carries TRBV6-1 and TRBJ2-2; 7 bases map to TRBD1. CDR1 MNHNS and CDR2 SASEGT come from the germline V gene. V lost 3 bases and J lost 6; bases outside the gene matches: 10. CDR3 size: 16 residues. CDR3 in DNA: TGTGCCAGCAGTGAGACGCCGAATACAGGGGCCGGGGAGCTGTTTTTT. Protein product: CASSETPNTGAGELFF.

V is TRBV7-3 and J is TRBJ2-1; a weak D match, TRBD1 (5 bases). This CDR3 has 13 residues. Trimming pared 5 bases from V and 4 bases from J, leaving 9 bases between. Germline V gene data show CDR1 as SGHTA and CDR2 as FQGTGA. The CDR3 bases are TGTGCCAGCAGCCGTACAGGATACAATGAGCAGTTCTTC. It yields the protein CASSRTGYNEQFF.

The J gene is TRBJ2-1, the V gene TRBV6-1; 11 bases align to TRBD1. Germline-derived CDR1 and CDR2 are MNHNS and SASEGT. V lost 4 bases and J lost 6; bases outside the gene matches: 5. The CDR3 runs to 15 residues. The CDR3 is CASSGRTGGGNEQFF. The CDR3 DNA is TGTGCCAGCAGTGGTCGGACAGGGGGCGGCAATGAGCAGTTCTTC.